This T cell receptor beta chain was captured in a study of OX40 agonist ivuxolimab in advanced cancers. Notes on the research overall: Ivuxolimab, which targeted the costimulatory receptor OX40 (CD134), was an agonistic, fully human IgG2 monoclonal antibody. Partial responses were achieved by three dose-escalation patients, of whom one had hepatocellular carcinoma and two had cutaneous melanoma. Of the approximately 50 patients in dose escalation, some 20 had hepatocellular carcinoma, some 15 had melanoma, 9 had renal cell carcinoma and 9 had head and neck cancer. The purpose of peripheral TCRbeta sequencing was to test whether ivuxolimab changed TCR sequence diversity and led to clonal T-cell expansion. Intravenous ivuxolimab was administered to patients every 2 weeks at six dose levels: 0.01, 0.1, 0.3, 1.5, 3 and 10 mg/kg. Patients were allowed to have had prior anti-PD-1, anti-PD-L1 or anti-CTLA-4 therapy, and 40% of the dose-escalation patients had been treated with checkpoint inhibitors. The monotherapy dose-escalation portion (N ≈ 56 patients) of the phase I ivuxolimab trial is reported in the paper. A male proportion of around 80% and a mean age of around 60 years, ranging from roughly 23 to 85, were recorded for the dose-escalation cohort. The paper as a whole reports these results and caveats: Low levels of normalized T-cell clonal expansion were also seen in some patients who did not respond. The antigen specificity of the peripheral T cells that underwent clonal expansion was not determined. After ivuxolimab, CD8+ T cells had more expanded clones than CD4+ T cells on average. In the 0.1-3.0 mg/kg groups, partial responders were among the patients with the lowest normalized peripheral clonal expansion, particularly in CD8+ T cells. Clonal expansion of both CD4+ and CD8+ blood T cells was observed from baseline to week 6 at doses 0.1 to 3.0 mg/kg.

Genomic DNA was isolated from the sorted cells so that the TCRbeta CDR3 region could be sequenced. The immunoSEQ Assay was used for sequencing of TCRbeta CDR3 regions. This immuneACCESS table, as held by TCRdb, lists in-frame sequences with V and J called but not all clones. Of the missing ones, under half trace to an unresolved V gene in checked studies; the others have no known cause. The sample table contains 90,000 or so clones; only one count was recorded for 89% of them. The ten largest clonotypes hold around 0.34% of the sample. Comment on this clone: It has no known antigen specificity. Per-base quality was not reported, and no clone a single base away is much larger than it.

The trial excluded patients who had a history of autoimmune disease or who were on systemic immunosuppression. Peripheral blood for TCR sequencing was collected from all dose cohorts at baseline, on cycle 4 day 1, and on cycle 7 day 1. The samples were taken from a phase I, first-in-human, multicenter, open-label dose-escalation trial of ivuxolimab. Adults with locally advanced or metastatic head and neck squamous cell, hepatocellular, melanoma or renal cell carcinoma were enrolled in the trial. Before TCR sequencing, CD4+ T cells and CD8+ T cells were sorted from peripheral blood as separate populations. Its CDR3 holds 15 amino acids, cysteine through phenylalanine. The only DNA kept is the CDR3, 45 bases in frame from the first base. From a lookup of the germline V gene (reference sequence), CDR1 and CDR2 are LNHDA and SQIVND. V loses 3 bases of germline sequence and J loses 0 bases, and the interval between the two ends is 12 bases.

The TCR comes from an adult with an advanced solid tumor such as melanoma, head and neck, liver or kidney cancer. Sequencing was performed on CD4+ or CD8+ T cells sorted from blood, taken in a trial of the OX40 agonist ivuxolimab. The sequence links TRBV19 to TRBJ2-7, with a weak D call of TRBD2 (5 bases match). The sequenced DNA is TGTGCCAGTAGTATCGGACTGAAAGACTCCTACGAGCAGTACTTC. This is translated as CASSIGLKDSYEQYF.